The present T cell receptor beta chain was sequenced within a study of technical replicates of blood from a handful of donors. The sample holds one count of this clone. Looked up from germline, CDR1 is SEHNR and CDR2 is FQNEAQ (reference sequence). The junction had 3 bases not matched to a gene; V was cut back by 4 bases and J by 5 bases. This CDR3 has 14 amino acids. Method: immunoSEQ multiplex PCR; TCRdb's copy keeps in-frame clones and lacks some. Of about 64,000 clones in the sample, around 88% were seen once. The rearrangement links TRBV7-9 to TRBJ2-7; 12 positions match TRBD1. The receptor was derived from a human donor in good health. Some clones in this sample may be carry-over from other donors' samples. Input material: PBMCs. CDR3 in amino acids: CASSYRDRGHEQYF. For the CDR3, the DNA is TGTGCCAGCAGCTACCGGGACAGGGGGCACGAGCAGTACTTC.